A selection of T cell receptor beta chains follows, all from one sample in a study of blood T cell repertoires in COVID-19. The table came from immunoSEQ multiplex PCR; TCRdb's copy has only in-frame clones and leaves some out. The table records some 270,000 clones, 80% to 90% of them present only once. The specimen sequenced was PBMCs or T cells enriched from blood (not recorded which). The receptors derive from a woman aged 25-40 years who had recovered from COVID-19. Both conserved end residues are part of each CDR3. The order of the fields is V gene, clone size, J gene, D gene, CDR3 DNA, CDR3 protein. A D gene is named only where the DNA matches it firmly. Where a row states a size, it is once, few, many or the class of an expanded clone; other rows omit it.

v_gene: TRBV19; abundance: few; j_gene: TRBJ1-1; d_gene: TRBD1; CDR3nt: TGTGCCACTAAGGGACAGGGGCTTACGACTGAAGCTTTCTTT; CDR3aa: CATKGQGLTTEAFF
v_gene: TRBV6-4; abundance: -; j_gene: TRBJ2-1; d_gene: TRBD2; CDR3nt: TGTGCCAGCAGTGGCCTAGCGGGGGGGAATGAGCAGTTCTTC; CDR3aa: CASSGLAGGNEQFF
v_gene: TRBV5-1; abundance: -; j_gene: TRBJ1-2; d_gene: -; CDR3nt: TGCGCCAGCAGCTTACCCAGTGAAAACTATGGCTACACCTTC; CDR3aa: CASSLPSENYGYTF
v_gene: TRBV6-5; abundance: -; j_gene: TRBJ1-2; d_gene: -; CDR3nt: TGTGCCAGCAGACACCTCCCGGAGGATGGCTACACCTTC; CDR3aa: CASRHLPEDGYTF
v_gene: TRBV28; abundance: -; j_gene: TRBJ1-3; d_gene: -; CDR3nt: TGTGCCAGCAGTTTAAAGGCCACACGTCAGGCTCCCGCCTCTGGAAACACCATATATTTT; CDR3aa: CASSLKATRQAPASGNTIYF
v_gene: TRBV5-1; abundance: -; j_gene: TRBJ1-1; d_gene: TRBD1; CDR3nt: TGCGCCAGCAGGACAGGGAGTACTGAAGCTTTCTTT; CDR3aa: CASRTGSTEAFF
v_gene: TRBV5-1; abundance: -; j_gene: TRBJ2-3; d_gene: TRBD2; CDR3nt: TGCGCCAGCAGCTTTGGTACTAGCGGATGGGGAGGCACAGATACGCAGTATTTT; CDR3aa: CASSFGTSGWGGTDTQYF
v_gene: TRBV5-6; abundance: once; j_gene: TRBJ2-7; d_gene: -; CDR3nt: TGTGCCAGCAGCTCCGGACTGGAGCCCTACGAGCAGTACTTC; CDR3aa: CASSSGLEPYEQYF
v_gene: TRBV7-9; abundance: few; j_gene: TRBJ1-2; d_gene: TRBD1; CDR3nt: TGTGCCAGCAGCAGGACAGGGTCGGATAACTATGGCTACACCTTC; CDR3aa: CASSRTGSDNYGYTF
v_gene: TRBV2; abundance: -; j_gene: TRBJ2-4; d_gene: TRBD2; CDR3nt: TGTGCCAGCAGGATAGGGACTAGCGGGGCCAAAAACATTCAGTACTTC; CDR3aa: CASRIGTSGAKNIQYF
v_gene: TRBV11-2; abundance: few; j_gene: TRBJ2-7; d_gene: -; CDR3nt: TGTGCCAGCAGCTACGGCGGGGAAACCTACGAGCAGTACTTC; CDR3aa: CASSYGGETYEQYF
v_gene: TRBV28; abundance: -; j_gene: TRBJ2-7; d_gene: TRBD1; CDR3nt: TGTGCCAGCAGTTTATCTTTTCACCGGGACAGGGGAGACGAGCAGTACTTC; CDR3aa: CASSLSFHRDRGDEQYF
v_gene: TRBV27; abundance: -; j_gene: TRBJ2-2; d_gene: TRBD2; CDR3nt: TGTGCCAGCAGTTTCCGGGGGGCGAACACCGGGGAGCTGTTTTTT; CDR3aa: CASSFRGANTGELFF
v_gene: TRBV5-8; abundance: -; j_gene: TRBJ1-2; d_gene: TRBD1; CDR3nt: TGTGCCAGCAGCTTGGGCCAGGGGGCGAACTATGGCTACACCTTC; CDR3aa: CASSLGQGANYGYTF
v_gene: TRBV7-9; abundance: -; j_gene: TRBJ2-1; d_gene: TRBD2; CDR3nt: TGTGCCAGCAGCTCCTGGACTAGCGGCCCCTACAATGAGCAGTTCTTC; CDR3aa: CASSSWTSGPYNEQFF
v_gene: TRBV28; abundance: once; j_gene: TRBJ1-2; d_gene: TRBD1; CDR3nt: TGTGCCAGCAGTTTCACCTACAGGGGGCCGTATGGCTACACCTTC; CDR3aa: CASSFTYRGPYGYTF
v_gene: TRBV6-6; abundance: once; j_gene: TRBJ1-3; d_gene: TRBD1; CDR3nt: TGTGCCAGCAGTTATAAGAAGGGGGCAGGTGGAAACACCATATATTTT; CDR3aa: CASSYKKGAGGNTIYF
v_gene: TRBV15; abundance: once; j_gene: TRBJ2-7; d_gene: TRBD2; CDR3nt: TGTGCCACCACCCACCGCGGGGGACCTTCTTACGAGCAGTACTTC; CDR3aa: CATTHRGGPSYEQYF
v_gene: TRBV7-2; abundance: -; j_gene: TRBJ1-1; d_gene: TRBD1; CDR3nt: TGTGCCAGCAGCTCTCCTGAGACAGGGGGCATCGGTGCTGAAGCTTTCTTT; CDR3aa: CASSSPETGGIGAEAFF
v_gene: TRBV30; abundance: -; j_gene: TRBJ2-3; d_gene: TRBD1; CDR3nt: TGTGCCTGGAGTGGGACCCGACAGGGGGCCAGGGATACGCAGTATTTT; CDR3aa: CAWSGTRQGARDTQYF
v_gene: TRBV10-1; abundance: -; j_gene: TRBJ1-1; d_gene: -; CDR3nt: TGCGCCAGCAGTGACGGGACAGAAGCTTTCTTT; CDR3aa: CASSDGTEAFF
v_gene: TRBV6-6; abundance: -; j_gene: TRBJ1-3; d_gene: -; CDR3nt: TGTGCCAGCAGTCCTTTGGGGCCTCTGAGGGGAAACACCATATATTTT; CDR3aa: CASSPLGPLRGNTIYF
v_gene: TRBV24-1; abundance: -; j_gene: TRBJ2-7; d_gene: TRBD1; CDR3nt: TGTGCCACCAGTGATCCCATTCGAGACAGGGAACCTTACGAGCAGTACTTC; CDR3aa: CATSDPIRDREPYEQYF
v_gene: TRBV7-3; abundance: -; j_gene: TRBJ1-5; d_gene: -; CDR3nt: TGTGCCAGCAGCTTAACTGACAGGCAGCCCCAGCATTTT; CDR3aa: CASSLTDRQPQHF
v_gene: TRBV28; abundance: -; j_gene: TRBJ1-2; d_gene: TRBD1; CDR3nt: TGTGCCAGCAGTCCCGACAGGGGGAGCGGCTACACCTTC; CDR3aa: CASSPDRGSGYTF
v_gene: TRBV19; abundance: -; j_gene: TRBJ2-3; d_gene: TRBD2; CDR3nt: TGTGCCAGTAGAATAGCGGGGGGAAACACAGATACGCAGTATTTT; CDR3aa: CASRIAGGNTDTQYF
v_gene: TRBV4-2; abundance: -; j_gene: TRBJ1-2; d_gene: -; CDR3nt: TGTGCCAGCGGACGGGGCACGGGGGATTCGGACTATGGCTACACCTTC; CDR3aa: CASGRGTGDSDYGYTF
v_gene: TRBV11-2; abundance: -; j_gene: TRBJ2-7; d_gene: TRBD1; CDR3nt: TGTGCCAGCAGGGACGGGACAGAATCCTACGAGCAGTACTTC; CDR3aa: CASRDGTESYEQYF
v_gene: TRBV30; abundance: -; j_gene: TRBJ1-1; d_gene: -; CDR3nt: TGTGCATCGGAACGGGGGACAGCTTTCTTT; CDR3aa: CASERGTAFF
v_gene: TRBV7-9; abundance: -; j_gene: TRBJ2-7; d_gene: -; CDR3nt: TGTGCCAGCTCCCTACCCAGGGGGGAAGGCAACGAGCAGTACTTC; CDR3aa: CASSLPRGEGNEQYF
v_gene: TRBV6-5; abundance: few; j_gene: TRBJ1-1; d_gene: TRBD1; CDR3nt: TGTGCCAGCAGTTCAGGGGGAACCCCTTCGGTCACTGAAGCTTTCTTT; CDR3aa: CASSSGGTPSVTEAFF
v_gene: TRBV5-6; abundance: -; j_gene: TRBJ1-2; d_gene: TRBD1; CDR3nt: TGTGCCAGCAGCAAGGCAGGACAGGGTTATGGCTACACCTTC; CDR3aa: CASSKAGQGYGYTF
v_gene: TRBV5-1; abundance: -; j_gene: TRBJ2-6; d_gene: -; CDR3nt: TGCGCCAGCAGGGCCCTCTCTGGGGCCAACGTCCTGACTTTC; CDR3aa: CASRALSGANVLTF
v_gene: TRBV27; abundance: -; j_gene: TRBJ2-1; d_gene: TRBD2; CDR3nt: TGTGCCAGCGTCGGACTAGCGACTTACAATGAGCAGTTCTTC; CDR3aa: CASVGLATYNEQFF
v_gene: TRBV6-4; abundance: -; j_gene: TRBJ2-3; d_gene: TRBD2; CDR3nt: TGTGCCAGCCATACTAGCGGGGCTAGCACAGATACGCAGTATTTT; CDR3aa: CASHTSGASTDTQYF
v_gene: TRBV5-1; abundance: -; j_gene: TRBJ1-2; d_gene: -; CDR3nt: TGCGCCAGCAGCAACCTGGAAGGAGGTGGCTACACCTTC; CDR3aa: CASSNLEGGGYTF
v_gene: TRBV5-1; abundance: -; j_gene: TRBJ2-3; d_gene: -; CDR3nt: TGCGCCAGCAACCGAGGGCCAACCACAGATACGCAGTATTTT; CDR3aa: CASNRGPTTDTQYF
v_gene: TRBV3-1/TRBV3-2; abundance: -; j_gene: TRBJ1-3; d_gene: -; CDR3nt: TGTGCCAGCAGCCAACTACGGAGGGCTGGAAACACCATATATTTT; CDR3aa: CASSQLRRAGNTIYF
v_gene: TRBV11-2; abundance: -; j_gene: TRBJ2-3; d_gene: -; CDR3nt: TGTGCCAGCAGTTACTGGAGCTTCTCTAAAGGCACAGATACGCAGTATTTT; CDR3aa: CASSYWSFSKGTDTQYF
v_gene: TRBV30; abundance: once; j_gene: TRBJ1-5; d_gene: -; CDR3nt: TGTGCCTGGAGTGCGGGGGGCAATCAGCCCCAGCATTTT; CDR3aa: CAWSAGGNQPQHF
v_gene: TRBV11-2; abundance: -; j_gene: TRBJ2-2; d_gene: TRBD2; CDR3nt: TGTGCCAGCACAGCGGGAGTGAACACCGGGGAGCTGTTTTTT; CDR3aa: CASTAGVNTGELFF
v_gene: TRBV5-1; abundance: -; j_gene: TRBJ1-3; d_gene: -; CDR3nt: TGCGCCAGCAGCTCCTCAGGGGCGGCGGGAAACACCATATATTTT; CDR3aa: CASSSSGAAGNTIYF
v_gene: TRBV12-3/TRBV12-4; abundance: -; j_gene: TRBJ2-1; d_gene: -; CDR3nt: TGTGCCAGCAGCTTATGGAGTAATGAGCAGTTCTTC; CDR3aa: CASSLWSNEQFF
v_gene: TRBV28; abundance: -; j_gene: TRBJ2-7; d_gene: TRBD1; CDR3nt: TGTGCCAGCAGACATGCCGGGACAGGGGCCTACGAGCAGTACTTC; CDR3aa: CASRHAGTGAYEQYF
v_gene: TRBV7-6; abundance: -; j_gene: TRBJ1-4; d_gene: -; CDR3nt: TGTGCCAGCAGCTTTAGTACTAATGAAAAACTGTTTTTT; CDR3aa: CASSFSTNEKLFF
v_gene: TRBV27; abundance: -; j_gene: TRBJ2-5; d_gene: TRBD1; CDR3nt: TGTGCCAGCAGTCCCAGACAGGGGGCCGGAGAGACCCAGTACTTC; CDR3aa: CASSPRQGAGETQYF
v_gene: TRBV30; abundance: -; j_gene: TRBJ1-6; d_gene: TRBD1; CDR3nt: TGTGCCTGGAGTGCCCAGGGGGATTCACCCCTCCACTTT; CDR3aa: CAWSAQGDSPLHF
v_gene: TRBV5-6; abundance: -; j_gene: TRBJ2-7; d_gene: TRBD2; CDR3nt: TGTGCCAGCAGGTTGGAGGGAGGGAAATCCTACGAGCAGTACTTC; CDR3aa: CASRLEGGKSYEQYF
v_gene: TRBV29-1; abundance: -; j_gene: TRBJ2-7; d_gene: -; CDR3nt: TGCAGCGTTGAAAAGCAGGGTGATTCCTACGAGCAGTACTTC; CDR3aa: CSVEKQGDSYEQYF
v_gene: TRBV12-3/TRBV12-4; abundance: once; j_gene: TRBJ1-2; d_gene: -; CDR3nt: TGTGCCAGCAGCCGGGGAGATGGCTACACCTTC; CDR3aa: CASSRGDGYTF
v_gene: TRBV7-3; abundance: few; j_gene: TRBJ2-2; d_gene: TRBD2; CDR3nt: TGTGCCAGCAGCCATATTAGCGGGAGGGAGAACACCGGGGAGCTGTTTTTT; CDR3aa: CASSHISGRENTGELFF
v_gene: TRBV5-1; abundance: -; j_gene: TRBJ1-3; d_gene: -; CDR3nt: TGCGCCAGCAAGAGGGACTCTGGAAACACCATATATTTT; CDR3aa: CASKRDSGNTIYF
v_gene: TRBV19; abundance: -; j_gene: TRBJ2-1; d_gene: TRBD2; CDR3nt: TGTGCCAGTAGTATTGGGACTAGCGTAGGGGCGTACAATGAGCAGTTCTTC; CDR3aa: CASSIGTSVGAYNEQFF
v_gene: TRBV28; abundance: -; j_gene: TRBJ1-1; d_gene: -; CDR3nt: TGTGCCAGCACCCCCCAAGTCCAGGGGAGTGAAGCTTTCTTT; CDR3aa: CASTPQVQGSEAFF
v_gene: TRBV30; abundance: -; j_gene: TRBJ1-6; d_gene: -; CDR3nt: TGTGCCTGGAGTACCGACAGGTTAAGTTCCTATAATTCACCCCTCCACTTT; CDR3aa: CAWSTDRLSSYNSPLHF